The T cell receptor (beta chain) under discussion was sequenced for a study of regulatory T cells in long-lasting Graves disease. The CDR3 extends over 14 amino acids. Deletions cut 6 bases from V and 7 bases from J, with 19 bases between. CDR1 is DFQATT, CDR2 SNEGSKA, per germline (reference sequence). Time point defined: persistent/refractory GD, antithyroid drugs over 5 years with positive TRAb. Preparation of the TCR library used RNA extracted from PBMCs. This clonotype appeared many times. Its antigen is not identified. According to the study, TCR beta libraries were built with iRepertoire HTBI primers and CDR3-region Arm-PCR. TCRdb processed the multiplex PCR reads anew with MiXCR; each CDR3 protein has one entry. The sample consists of more than 350,000 distinct CDR3 sequences, around a fifth of them appearing once. Study-wide findings and caveats: The study found persistent patients shared more public clonotypes (about 3,000) than new patients (about 880). Newly diagnosed disease favored TRBV20-1 and TRBJ2-1 over persistent disease.

The sample here was peripheral blood mononuclear cells (PBMCs), taken when the disease was refractory, from a patient treated with antithyroid drugs. This rearrangement joins TRBV20-1 to TRBJ1-5, with D maybe TRBD1 (5 bases). The TCR was taken from a female donor with Graves disease. The CDR3 region is CSALIGDHRQPQHF. The CDR3 nucleotides are TGCAGTGCCCTGATAGGGGACCATCGGCAGCCCCAGCATTTT.